These 12 T cell receptor beta chains share one sample of origin, sequenced in a study of T cell responses to AZD1222 COVID-19 vaccine. The data were produced by immunoSEQ multiplex PCR, yet TCRdb's version contains in-frame clones alone and is incomplete. The sample lists about 140,000 clones, around 89% occurring once. The material sequenced was peripheral blood, taken on day 0 of AZD1222 vaccination. The receptors shown here come from an adult in good health.

On this clone itself: Other DNA sequences in this specimen translate into the identical CDR3. This chain connects TRBV7-2 to TRBJ1-3; D remains unclear. Germline CDR1 is SGHTA and CDR2 is FQGNSA. The CDR3 totals 14 residues. Trimming stripped 1 base from V and 0 bases from J, with 4 bases between. The CDR3 loop reads CASSLDSSGNTIYF. The CDR3 nucleotides read TGTGCCAGCAGCTTAGACTCCTCTGGAAACACCATATATTTT.

The rearrangement joins TRBV9 to TRBJ1-2, with unresolved D. The V end was cut by 1 base, the J end by 2 bases, with 6 bases between. The CDR3 spans 13 residues. Germline loops: CDR1 SGDLS, CDR2 YYNGEE. The CDR3 bases are TGTGCCAGCAGCGTACTAGGGAACTATGGCTACACCTTC. Its translation is CASSVLGNYGYTF.

The chain uses TRBV9 and TRBJ1-2, with D unresolved. Germline CDR1 reads SGDLS; CDR2 reads YYNGEE. The CDR3 length is 15 residues. Trimming pared 5 bases from V and 8 bases from J, leaving 22 bases between. The CDR3 bases are TGTGCCAGCAGTAGGACCGGGCCCCAAGTCGGGGGCTACACCTTC. Translating it yields CASSRTGPQVGGYTF.

The chain carries TRBV28 and TRBJ2-1; 8 bases are a match to TRBD1. Losses at the gene ends were 6 bases for V and 3 bases for J; bases not matched to a gene: 19. Germline V gives CDR1 MDHEN, CDR2 SYDVKM. The CDR3 consists of 19 residues. CDR3 protein: CASSKNFQTRTGNYNEQFF. The CDR3 DNA reads as TGTGCCAGCAGCAAAAATTTTCAGACCCGGACAGGGAACTACAATGAGCAGTTCTTC.

A single count supports this clone. In nucleotides, the CDR3 is TGCGCCAGCAGCTTGGATCGGAGGGTTCCAGATACGCAGTATTTT. This codes for CASSLDRRVPDTQYF. The V and J genes are TRBV5-1 and TRBJ2-3, with D perhaps TRBD2 (6 bases). This CDR3 is 15 amino acids long. Trimming cost V 0 bases and J 4 bases, with 12 bases left between them. Germline V gene data show CDR1 as SGHRS and CDR2 as YFSETQ.

J is TRBJ1-2 and V is TRBV7-2; D perhaps matches TRBD1 (5 bases). V was pared by 4 bases and J by 8 bases, with 20 bases between. This CDR3 has 15 amino acids. Germline V lookup: CDR1 SGHTA, CDR2 FQGNSA. In DNA form, the CDR3 reads TGTGCCAGCAGCTACTCGGCAGGGCAAGCTGGCGGCTACACCTTC. It encodes CASSYSAGQAGGYTF.

The chain joins TRBV4-3 to TRBJ2-7; 7 nucleotides align to TRBD1. The CDR3 is 15 amino acids. Losses at the gene ends were 0 bases for V and 2 bases for J; bases not matched to a gene: 4. Germline CDR1 and CDR2: LGHNA and YSLEER. The CDR3 is CASSQDGTATYEQYF. Here the CDR3 DNA reads TGCGCCAGCAGCCAAGATGGGACAGCTACCTACGAGCAGTACTTC.

V gene TRBV29-1 combines with J gene TRBJ1-2; 8 bases agree with TRBD1. After removal of 6 bases from V and 4 bases from J, the junction contained 7 bases not matched to a gene. This CDR3 is 13 amino acids long. Germline-derived CDR1 and CDR2 are SQVTM and ANQGSEA. CDR3 DNA sequence: TGCAGCGTGGGCACAGGGGGGCCCTATGGCTACACCTTC. Translation: CSVGTGGPYGYTF.

The genes are TRBV19 and TRBJ2-6; D gene unclear. This CDR3 has 15 amino acids. Per the germline V gene, CDR1 is LNHDA and CDR2 is SQIVND (reference sequence). V was clipped by 5 bases and J by 1 base, with 9 bases between them. The CDR3 reads CASSPPWSGANVLTF. The DNA for the CDR3 is TGTGCCAGTAGTCCCCCTTGGTCTGGGGCCAACGTCCTGACTTTC.

The chain carries TRBV7-2 and TRBJ2-4, with TRBD1 as a possible D gene (6 bases). CDR3 length equals 13 residues. Germline V gives CDR1 SGHTA, CDR2 FQGNSA. With 1 base removed from V and 7 bases from J, the gap between germline ends came to 8 bases. CDR3 in amino acids: CASSLGQGNIQYF. CDR3 coding DNA: TGTGCCAGCAGCTTAGGGCAGGGGAACATTCAGTACTTC.

The rearrangement joins TRBV11-3 to TRBJ1-1; D is ambiguous. Germline loops: CDR1 SGHNT, CDR2 YENEEA. Trimming left V 2 bases short and J 1 base short, with 5 bases between. The CDR3 consists of 13 residues. The CDR3 DNA sequence: TGTGCCAGCAGCTTAAACAGGAACACTGAAGCTTTCTTT. Protein product: CASSLNRNTEAFF.

The CDR3, as DNA: TGTGCCACCAGCAGAGATTGGGGCCAGGCTAATTCACCCCTCCACTTT. Protein sequence: CATSRDWGQANSPLHF. The genes are TRBV15 and TRBJ1-6, with a possible D match to TRBD1 (5 bases). Germline CDR1 LNHNV, CDR2 YYDKDF (reference sequence). V was clipped by 0 bases and J by 6 bases, with 12 bases between them. This CDR3 is built from 16 residues.